These 17 T cell receptor beta chains came from one sample sequenced in a study of PD-L1 blockade in urothelial cancer. Libraries were prepared by immunoSEQ multiplex PCR; TCRdb keeps only in-frame clonotypes and omits some of them. The sample records some 100,000 clones, around 93% being singletons. The sample was PBMCs, taken around atezolizumab (anti-PD-L1) treatment. Source of these receptors: a woman of 80 years or more with urothelial cancer.

The chain recombines TRBV10-2 with TRBJ2-2; unclear D gene. This CDR3 comprises 13 residues. CDR1 is WSHSY and CDR2 is SAAADI in the germline V gene. V dropped 6 bases and J dropped 2 bases, with 7 bases sitting between them. CDR3 DNA sequence: TGCGCCAGCAGCACCAGAAACACCGGGGAGCTGTTTTTT. Amino acids: CASSTRNTGELFF.

This clone was recorded only once. This sample includes further DNA sequences coding for the same CDR3. This chain uses TRBV10-3 with TRBJ1-2; no clear D. The CDR3 is made up of 12 amino acids. CDR1 and CDR2 (germline): ENHRY, SYGVKD. V dropped 4 bases and J dropped 2 bases, with 5 bases sitting between them. CDR3 sequence reads: CAISGQNYGYTF. The DNA for the CDR3 is TGTGCCATCAGTGGGCAGAACTATGGCTACACCTTC.

V gene TRBV9 combines with J gene TRBJ1-3, with no clear D. The CDR3 contains 15 residues. Germline CDR1 reads SGDLS; CDR2 reads YYNGEE. Trimming took off 7 bases at V and 2 bases at J, with 16 bases between the two ends. In nucleotides, the CDR3 is TGTGCCAGCGGCCCGGGGAGTACAACTGGAAACACCATATATTTT. Its protein is CASGPGSTTGNTIYF. The whole variable domain, filled in from reference TRBV9 and TRBJ1-3, reads DSGVTQTPKHLITATGQRVTLRCSPRSGDLSVYWYQQSLDQGLQFLIQYYNGEERAKGNILERFSAQQFPDLHSELNLSSLELGDSALYFCASGPGSTTGNTIYFGEGSWLTVV.

In this sample, this clone turned up once. The rearrangement links TRBV7-2 to TRBJ2-1, with 10 nucleotides matching TRBD1. This CDR3 spans 16 amino acids. Losses at the gene ends were 9 bases for V and 5 bases for J; bases not matched to a gene: 13. Germline values: CDR1 SGHTA, CDR2 FQGNSA. The CDR3 DNA follows: TGTGCCAGTTATTCCGGGACAGGGGCTTCCCACAATGAGCAGTTCTTC. As protein: CASYSGTGASHNEQFF.

The rearrangement links TRBV6-6 to TRBJ1-1; possible D gene TRBD1, 5 bases. Germline-derived CDR1 and CDR2 are MNHNY and SVGAGI (reference sequence). Trimming removed 2 bases from V and 10 bases from J, with 11 bases in between. The CDR3 is 12 residues long. The CDR3 coding sequence is TGTGCCAGCAGTTACCCCGACAGTCCAGCTTTCTTT. Amino acids: CASSYPDSPAFF.

For the CDR3, the DNA is TGTGCCAGCTCACCAGAGGAAAAACTGTTTTTT. Its translation: CASSPEEKLFF. The genes are TRBV18 and TRBJ1-4; D uncertain. Germline CDR1 KGHSH, CDR2 LQKENI. Trimming cost V 2 bases and J 8 bases, with 3 bases left between them. The CDR3 has 11 amino acids.

To note about this clone: Other DNA sequences within the sample encode an identical CDR3. The rearrangement joins TRBV28 to TRBJ1-2; 7 bases fit TRBD1. CDR1 is MDHEN and CDR2 is SYDVKM in the germline V gene. The CDR3 runs to 13 residues. Trimming at V came to 5 bases and at J to 5 bases, leaving 5 bases not matched to a gene. CDR3 region: CASSLGTAYGYTF. Here the CDR3 DNA reads TGTGCCAGCAGTCTCGGGACAGCTTATGGCTACACCTTC.

The chain has TRBV7-6 and TRBJ2-5; 8 bases agree with TRBD1. Germline V gene lookup returns CDR1 SGHVS and CDR2 FNYEAQ. The CDR3 is made up of 14 amino acids. J gave up 5 bases and V 3 bases, and 5 bases lay outside the gene matches. CDR3 region: CASSFRQGPETQYF. The CDR3 DNA sequence: TGTGCCAGCAGCTTTCGACAGGGGCCGGAGACCCAGTACTTC.

The chain uses TRBV4-2 and TRBJ1-2, with 8 bases lining up with TRBD1. CDR1 is LGHNA, CDR2 YNFKEQ, per germline. The V segment lost 4 bases and the J segment 7 bases; nucleotides outside the gene matches: 14. The CDR3 spans 16 residues. The CDR3, as DNA: TGTGCCAGCAGCCTCCCCAACGAGGACAGGGCCTCTGGCTACACCTTC. Residues: CASSLPNEDRASGYTF.

This chain connects TRBV15 to TRBJ2-1, with 10 bases identical to TRBD2. Germline V gene data show CDR1 as LNHNV and CDR2 as YYDKDF (reference sequence). This CDR3 contains 17 residues. The ends lost 5 bases at V and 6 bases at J; junction bases unmatched: 13. The DNA of the CDR3 is TGTGCCACCAGCGGACGAAGGATAGCGGGAGGTGTCAATGAGCAGTTCTTC. It specifies CATSGRRIAGGVNEQFF.

In its sample, this clone was seen once. V is TRBV29-1 and J is TRBJ2-1; no reliable D call. This CDR3 comprises 12 residues. Trimming shortened V by 4 bases and J by 3 bases, and 7 bases separated the two germline ends. Germline V gene sequence: CDR1 SQVTM, CDR2 ANQGSEA. CDR3 DNA sequence: TGCAGCGTTGTGTCAGTCTACAATGAGCAGTTCTTC. This translates into CSVVSVYNEQFF.

This rearrangement joins TRBV2 to TRBJ1-1, with 10 bases lining up with TRBD1. The CDR3 totals 15 residues. The ends lost 3 bases at V and 5 bases at J; junction bases unmatched: 6. Per germline, CDR1 SNHLY and CDR2 FYNNEI. CDR3 DNA: TGTGCCAGCAGTGACCGGACAGGGGGTGATACTGAAGCTTTCTTT. The encoded protein is CASSDRTGGDTEAFF.

The rearrangement joins TRBV7-2 to TRBJ2-3, with 8 bases matching TRBD2. With V trimmed by 3 bases and J by 6 bases, 14 bases remained unmatched. The CDR3 is made up of 17 amino acids. Germline CDR1 reads SGHTA; CDR2 reads FQGNSA. The CDR3 DNA sequence: TGTGCCAGCAGCTTCTCGGGTCTAGCGGGCCCCCCGGATACGCAGTATTTT. Translation: CASSFSGLAGPPDTQYF.

V gene TRBV28 combines with J gene TRBJ2-7; possible D gene TRBD1, 5 bases. The CDR3 sequence is 17 residues long. V dropped 9 bases and J dropped 1 base, with 25 bases sitting between them. Germline V gene sequence: CDR1 MDHEN, CDR2 SYDVKM. The CDR3 loop reads CASYASTTAPNSYEQYF. Here the CDR3 DNA reads TGTGCCAGTTACGCCTCAACGACAGCTCCAAATTCCTACGAGCAGTACTTC. Full variable domain (rest looked up from reference TRBV28 and TRBJ2-7): DVKVTQSSRYLVKRTGEKVFLECVQDMDHENMFWYRQDPGLGLRLIYFSYDVKMKEKGDIPEGYSVSREKKERFSLILESASTNQTSMYLCASYASTTAPNSYEQYFGPGTRLTVT.

The chain uses TRBV18 and TRBJ2-1; 16 positions match TRBD2. The CDR3 contains 17 residues. The junction had 2 bases not matched to a gene; V was cut back by 3 bases and J by 3 bases. Germline CDR1 reads KGHSH; CDR2 reads LQKENI. Here the CDR3 DNA reads TGTGCCAGCTCACCGGGACTAGCGGGAGGGTACTACAATGAGCAGTTCTTC. It is translated as CASSPGLAGGYYNEQFF.

CDR3 region: CAWSVRTLRRGDWSYNEQFF. The CDR3 nucleotides are TGTGCCTGGAGTGTACGCACTTTGCGGCGGGGAGATTGGTCCTACAATGAGCAGTTCTTC. This chain connects TRBV30 to TRBJ2-1; D may be TRBD2 (6 bases). The germline CDR1 and CDR2 sequences are GTSNPN and SVGIG (reference sequence). V lost 0 bases and J lost 1, with 25 bases in between. The CDR3 totals 20 residues.

The V gene is TRBV2, the J gene TRBJ1-1, with D maybe TRBD1 (6 bases). This CDR3 contains 12 residues. Trimming left V 7 bases short and J 4 bases short, with 10 bases between. Germline CDR1 and CDR2: SNHLY and FYNNEI. Here the CDR3 DNA reads TGTGCCAGCACGGGGACACGCACTGAAGCTTTCTTT. Its protein product is CASTGTRTEAFF.